Detailed here is one T cell receptor (beta chain). Antigen specificity is unknown. This entry belongs to a study of PD-L1 blockade in urothelial cancer. Study background: Blood was evaluated 3 weeks (second dose) and 6 weeks after therapy began.

General study points: Survival was better when pretreatment blood TCR clonality fell below the median.

The time point denotes: peripheral blood 6 weeks after treatment start. In each PCR, synthetic TCR analog templates were spiked in. This table comes from immunoSEQ multiplex PCR, and its TCRdb copy is limited to in-frame clones, with some not included. The table records 48,000 or so clones, roughly 80% of them present only once. The sequence was collected from a man in his 70s with urothelial cancer. The starting material was PBMCs, obtained around atezolizumab (anti-PD-L1) treatment.

CDR3 amino acids: CASSLGHGGADTQYF. The DNA for the CDR3 is TGTGCCAGCAGTTTAGGCCACGGAGGAGCAGATACGCAGTATTTT. The chain has TRBV27 and TRBJ2-3; TRBD2 is a possible D gene (5 bases). CDR3 length: 15 amino acids. V was cut by 2 bases and J by 4 bases, with 13 bases left in between. Germline V lookup: CDR1 MNHEY, CDR2 SMNVEV (reference sequence).